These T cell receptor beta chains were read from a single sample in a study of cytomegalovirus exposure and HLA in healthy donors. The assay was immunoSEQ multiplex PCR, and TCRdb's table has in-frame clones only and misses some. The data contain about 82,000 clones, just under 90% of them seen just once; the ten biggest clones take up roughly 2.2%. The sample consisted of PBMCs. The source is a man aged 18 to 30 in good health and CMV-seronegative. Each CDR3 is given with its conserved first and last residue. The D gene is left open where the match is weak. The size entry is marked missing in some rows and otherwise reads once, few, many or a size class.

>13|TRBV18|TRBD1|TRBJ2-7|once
TGTGCCAGCTCCGAAAGGACAGGGAACGAGCAGTACTTC
CASSERTGNEQYF
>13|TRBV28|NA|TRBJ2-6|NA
TGTGCCAGCAGCCCTTCTGGGGCCAACGTCCTGACTTTC
CASSPSGANVLTF
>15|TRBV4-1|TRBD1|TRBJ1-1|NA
TGCGCCAGCAGCCTGTTGGACAGGTTGAACACTGAAGCTTTCTTT
CASSLLDRLNTEAFF
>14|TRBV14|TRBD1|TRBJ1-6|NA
TGTGCCAGCAGCCTTTGGACAGGGGTTTCACCCCTCCACTTT
CASSLWTGVSPLHF
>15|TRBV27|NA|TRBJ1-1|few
TGTGCCAGCAGTTTATTGGGGGGGAGGAACACTGAAGCTTTCTTT
CASSLLGGRNTEAFF
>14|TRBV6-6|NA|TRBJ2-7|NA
TGTGCCAGCAGTTACACTAGCTCCATTTACGAGCAGTACTTC
CASSYTSSIYEQYF
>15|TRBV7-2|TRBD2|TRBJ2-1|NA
TGTGCCAGCAGCTTAACGGGACTAGGGAACAATGAGCAGTTCTTC
CASSLTGLGNNEQFF
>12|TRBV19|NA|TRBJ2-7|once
TGTGCCAGTAGTATTACGGGGAACGAGCAGTACTTC
CASSITGNEQYF
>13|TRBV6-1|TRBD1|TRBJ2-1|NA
TGTGCCAGCAGTGAAGCAAGTGGGACAGGGGGTTTCTTC
CASSEASGTGGFF
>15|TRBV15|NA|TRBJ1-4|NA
TGTGCCACCAGCAGTCCGACAGGTCAGAATGAAAAACTGTTTTTT
CATSSPTGQNEKLFF
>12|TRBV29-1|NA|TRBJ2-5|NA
TGCAGCGTTGACCCTGGCGGGGAGACCCAGTACTTC
CSVDPGGETQYF
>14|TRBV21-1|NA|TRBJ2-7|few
TGTGCCAGCAGCAAGTCCCGGGGTTCCTACGAGCAGTACTTC
CASSKSRGSYEQYF
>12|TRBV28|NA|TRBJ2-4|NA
TGTGCCAGCAGCCCAGGAAAAAACATTCAGTACTTC
CASSPGKNIQYF
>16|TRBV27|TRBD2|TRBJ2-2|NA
TGTGCCAGTAAAATAGATAGGCGGGAGAATGCCGGGGAGCTGTTTTTT
CASKIDRRENAGELFF
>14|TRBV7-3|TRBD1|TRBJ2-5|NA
TGTGCCAGCAGCTTATCCAGGGGGTCAGAGACCCAGTACTTC
CASSLSRGSETQYF
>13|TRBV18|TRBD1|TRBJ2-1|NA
TGTGCCAGCTCACCGATACAGGGGAATGAGCAGTTCTTC
CASSPIQGNEQFF
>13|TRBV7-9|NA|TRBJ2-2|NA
TGTTCCAGCAGCTTAGTAGGAGCCGGGGAGCTGTTTTTT
CSSSLVGAGELFF
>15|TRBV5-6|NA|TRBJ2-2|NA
TGTGCCAGCAGCTTGCGCAGGATGAACACCGGGGAGCTGTTTTTT
CASSLRRMNTGELFF
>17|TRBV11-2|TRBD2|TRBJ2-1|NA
TGTGCCAGCAGCTTACCGGCGTCAGGGACTATCGGCAATGAGCAGTTCTTC
CASSLPASGTIGNEQFF
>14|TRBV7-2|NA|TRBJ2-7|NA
TGTGCCAGCAGCTTAGCGCCCCAGTCCTACGAGCAGTACTTC
CASSLAPQSYEQYF
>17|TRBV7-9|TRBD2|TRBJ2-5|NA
TGTGCCAGCAGCTTAGTAGCACGGACTAGCGCCCAAGAGACCCAGTACTTC
CASSLVARTSAQETQYF
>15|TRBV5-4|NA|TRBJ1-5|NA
TGTGCCAGCAGCTGGGGGGGACGGGACAATCAGCCCCAGCATTTT
CASSWGGRDNQPQHF
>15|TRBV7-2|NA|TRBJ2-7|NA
TGTGCCAGCAGCTTATCGCGGGTCTCCTCCTACGAGCAGTACTTC
CASSLSRVSSYEQYF
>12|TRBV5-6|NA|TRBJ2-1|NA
TGTGCCAGCAGCTCTACAGGTGCTCGGCAGTTCTTC
CASSSTGARQFF
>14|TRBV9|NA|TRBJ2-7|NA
TGTGCCAGCAGCGTAGCTCCCACAGGCTACGAGCAGTACTTC
CASSVAPTGYEQYF
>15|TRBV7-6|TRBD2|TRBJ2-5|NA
TGTGCCAGCAGCTCGCGACTAGCGGGAGGGGCACCCCAGTACTTC
CASSSRLAGGAPQYF
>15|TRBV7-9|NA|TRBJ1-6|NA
TGTGCCAGCAGCTTAGCGGGAGAAGGCAATTCACCCCTCCACTTT
CASSLAGEGNSPLHF
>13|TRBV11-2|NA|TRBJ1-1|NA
TGTGCCAGCAGCTTAGATCTTAACACTGAAGCTTTCTTT
CASSLDLNTEAFF
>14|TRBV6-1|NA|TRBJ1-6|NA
TGTGCCAGCTCATGGGGAGGGTGGGAATCACCCCTCCACTTT
CASSWGGWESPLHF
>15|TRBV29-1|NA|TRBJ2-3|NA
TGCAGCGTGGACTACCCAACTAGGGGAACAGATACGCAGTATTTT
CSVDYPTRGTDTQYF
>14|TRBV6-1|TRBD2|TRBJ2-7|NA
TGTGCCAGCAGTGTGACGACTAGCGGGAGCGAGCAGTACTTC
CASSVTTSGSEQYF
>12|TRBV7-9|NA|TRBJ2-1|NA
TGTGCCAGCTCTCAGGGGACGGGGGAGCAGTTCTTC
CASSQGTGEQFF
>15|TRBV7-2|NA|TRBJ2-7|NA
TGTGCCAGCAGCTCGGTTAGCGGTAGCTCCTACGAGCAGTACTTC
CASSSVSGSSYEQYF
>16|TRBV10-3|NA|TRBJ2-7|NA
TGTGCCATCATGCCCCAGGGCGCGGCCAGCTCCTACGAGCAGTACTTC
CAIMPQGAASSYEQYF
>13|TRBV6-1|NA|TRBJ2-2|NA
TGTGCCAGCAATCCCAAAACTACCGGGGAGCTGTTTTTT
CASNPKTTGELFF
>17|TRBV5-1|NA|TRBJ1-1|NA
TGCGCCAGCAGTCAAGGCATTGTTCGGGGGGAGAACACTGAAGCTTTCTTT
CASSQGIVRGENTEAFF
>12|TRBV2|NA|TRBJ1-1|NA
TGTGCCACCACCCAGGGGTTCACTGAAGCTTTCTTT
CATTQGFTEAFF
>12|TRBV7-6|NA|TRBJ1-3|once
TGTGCCAGCAGCTCGGACAGAAACACCATATATTTT
CASSSDRNTIYF
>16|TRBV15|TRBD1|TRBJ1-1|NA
TGTGCCACCAGCAGACATACAGGGGCGCCGGGCACTGAAGCTTTCTTT
CATSRHTGAPGTEAFF
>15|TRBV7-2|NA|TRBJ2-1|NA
TGTGCCAGCAGCTTATTGGGGGGAAGTGACGGTGAGCAGTTCTTC
CASSLLGGSDGEQFF
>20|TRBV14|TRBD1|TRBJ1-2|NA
TGTGCCAGCAGCCAAGGTACAGGAAGAGACAGGGGTCGTGGTTTGTATGGCTACACCTTC
CASSQGTGRDRGRGLYGYTF
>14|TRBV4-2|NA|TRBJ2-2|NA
TGTGCCAGCAGCCAAGGACTTAACACCGGGGAGCTGTTTTTT
CASSQGLNTGELFF
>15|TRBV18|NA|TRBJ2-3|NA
TGTGCCAGCTCACTTAGGAGCGGGAGCACAGATACGCAGTATTTT
CASSLRSGSTDTQYF
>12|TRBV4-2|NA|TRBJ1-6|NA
TGTGCCAGCAGCCAAGTAAATTCACCCCTCCACTTT
CASSQVNSPLHF
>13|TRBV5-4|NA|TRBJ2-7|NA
TGTGCCAGCAGCAAAGACTATTATAGCGAGCAGTACTTC
CASSKDYYSEQYF
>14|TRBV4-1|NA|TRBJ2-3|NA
TGCGCCAGCCGGTTGGCAGGGGGGACAGATACGCAGTATTTT
CASRLAGGTDTQYF
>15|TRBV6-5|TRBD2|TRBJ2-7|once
TGTGCCAGCAGTTCCCCGGGACTAGCGAACTACGAGCAGTACTTC
CASSSPGLANYEQYF
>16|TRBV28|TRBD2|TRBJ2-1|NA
TGTGCCAGCAGTTTAGGGGGAGGGCAACCCTACAATGAGCAGTTCTTC
CASSLGGGQPYNEQFF
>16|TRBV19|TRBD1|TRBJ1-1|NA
TGTGCCAGTAGTCTCCGGACAGGGGAAGGAAACACTGAAGCTTTCTTT
CASSLRTGEGNTEAFF
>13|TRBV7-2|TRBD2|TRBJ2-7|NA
TGTGCCAGCAGCTTTCTAGCGGGAGACGAGCAGTACTTC
CASSFLAGDEQYF
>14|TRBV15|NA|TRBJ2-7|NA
TGTGCCACCAGCCCAAGGAGAAGCTCCTACGAGCAGTACTTC
CATSPRRSSYEQYF
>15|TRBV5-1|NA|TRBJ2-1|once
TGCGCCAGCAGCCCGAGGGTATCTTCCTACAATGAGCAGTTCTTC
CASSPRVSSYNEQFF
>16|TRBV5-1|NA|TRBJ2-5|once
TGCGCCAGCAGCTCCGACGTGGGACTCCCCCAAGAGACCCAGTACTTC
CASSSDVGLPQETQYF
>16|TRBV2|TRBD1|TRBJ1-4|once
TGTGCCAGCAGGCCTGGACAGGGTACGACTAATGAAAAACTGTTTTTT
CASRPGQGTTNEKLFF
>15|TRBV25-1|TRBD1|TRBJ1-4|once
TGTGCCAGCAGTGAATCCAAGGCAGGGGGTGAAAAACTGTTTTTT
CASSESKAGGEKLFF
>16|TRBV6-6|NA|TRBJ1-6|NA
TGTGCCAGCAGTTACTCGACTGTATCCGTGTCTTCACCCCTCCACTTT
CASSYSTVSVSSPLHF